This T cell receptor (beta chain) was captured in a study of neurological immune-mediated disorders. Study-level results: The study found no CDR3 amino acid sequences shared by expanded clones across subjects, suggesting private repertoires in all groups. HTLV-1-associated myelopathy had the most TCR clonal expansion, while multiple sclerosis had the least, a level that fell below healthy controls.

There are 13 residues in the CDR3. The germline V gene has CDR1 SGHRS and CDR2 YFSETQ. V lost 7 bases to trimming and J lost 6 bases; unmatched junction nucleotides: 5. This clonotype was detected ten times or more. Antigen: not known. cDNA was made by 5'RACE with 10-nucleotide random UMIs. MiXCR, applied by TCRdb to the 5' RACE reads, yields one record per CDR3 protein. The sample holds 71,000 or so distinct CDR3 sequences, approximately 15% seen once. Time point indicated: longitudinal time-point 1 (baseline). The TCR originated in a female donor with HTLV-1-associated myelopathy (HAM/TSP). The chain couples TRBV5-1 to TRBJ2-1, with 9 bases that match TRBD1. Sequencing was carried out using PBMCs. The CDR3 sequence is CASGGQGANEQFF. The CDR3 bases are TGCGCCAGCGGGGGACAGGGTGCCAATGAGCAGTTCTTC.